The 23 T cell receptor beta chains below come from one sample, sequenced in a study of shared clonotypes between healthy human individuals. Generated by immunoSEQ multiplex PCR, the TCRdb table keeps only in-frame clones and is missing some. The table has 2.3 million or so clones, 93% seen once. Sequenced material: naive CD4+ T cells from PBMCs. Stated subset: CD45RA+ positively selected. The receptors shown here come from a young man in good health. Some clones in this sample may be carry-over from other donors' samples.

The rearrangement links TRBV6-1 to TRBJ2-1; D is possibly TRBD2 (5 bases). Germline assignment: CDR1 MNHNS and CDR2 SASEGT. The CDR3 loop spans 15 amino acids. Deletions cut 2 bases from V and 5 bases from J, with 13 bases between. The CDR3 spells CASSEMSGNNNEQFF. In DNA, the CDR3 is TGTGCCAGCAGTGAAATGTCCGGGAACAACAATGAGCAGTTCTTC.

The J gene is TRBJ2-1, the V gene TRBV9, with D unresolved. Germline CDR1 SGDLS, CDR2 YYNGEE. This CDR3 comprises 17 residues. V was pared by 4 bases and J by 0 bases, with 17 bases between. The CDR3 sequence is CASSSRFPLSSYNEQFF. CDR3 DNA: TGTGCCAGCAGCTCACGATTCCCATTGAGCTCCTACAATGAGCAGTTCTTC.

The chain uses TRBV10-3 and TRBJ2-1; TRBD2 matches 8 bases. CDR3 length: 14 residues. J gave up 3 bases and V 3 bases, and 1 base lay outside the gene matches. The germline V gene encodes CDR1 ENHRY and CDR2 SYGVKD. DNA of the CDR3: TGTGCCATCAGTGAACTAGCGGACTACAATGAGCAGTTCTTC. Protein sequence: CAISELADYNEQFF.

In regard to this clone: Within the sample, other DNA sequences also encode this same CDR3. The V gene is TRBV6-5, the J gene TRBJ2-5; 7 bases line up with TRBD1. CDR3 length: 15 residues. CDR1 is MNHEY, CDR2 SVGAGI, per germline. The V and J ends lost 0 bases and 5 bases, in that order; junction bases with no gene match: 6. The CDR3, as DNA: TGTGCCAGCAGTTACTCGACAGGGTTGGGGGAGACCCAGTACTTC. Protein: CASSYSTGLGETQYF.

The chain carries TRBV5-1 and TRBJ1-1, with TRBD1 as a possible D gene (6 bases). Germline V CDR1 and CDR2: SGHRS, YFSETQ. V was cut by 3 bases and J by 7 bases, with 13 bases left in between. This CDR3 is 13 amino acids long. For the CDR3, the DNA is TGCGCCAGCAGCTCCCTTCAGGGGTTTGAAGCTTTCTTT. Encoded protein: CASSSLQGFEAFF.

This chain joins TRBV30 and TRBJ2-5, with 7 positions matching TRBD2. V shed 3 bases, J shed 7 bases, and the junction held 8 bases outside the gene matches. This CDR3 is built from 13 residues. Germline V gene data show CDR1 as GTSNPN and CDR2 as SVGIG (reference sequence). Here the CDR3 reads CAWRRLAVWTQYF. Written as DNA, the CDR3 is TGTGCCTGGAGAAGGCTAGCGGTCTGGACCCAGTACTTC.

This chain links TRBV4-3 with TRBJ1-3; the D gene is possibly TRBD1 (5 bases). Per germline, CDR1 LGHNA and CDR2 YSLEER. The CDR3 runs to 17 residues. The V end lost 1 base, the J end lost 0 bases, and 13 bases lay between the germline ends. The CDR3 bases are TGCGCCAGCAGCCAAGGAGTGGGGGGAAGCTCTGGAAACACCATATATTTT. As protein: CASSQGVGGSSGNTIYF.

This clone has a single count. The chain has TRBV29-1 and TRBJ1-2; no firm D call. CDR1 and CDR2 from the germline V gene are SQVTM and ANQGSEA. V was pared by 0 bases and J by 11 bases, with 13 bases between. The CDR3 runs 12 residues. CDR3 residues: CSVEDRVKRYTF. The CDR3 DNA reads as TGCAGCGTTGAAGATCGTGTAAAAAGATACACCTTC. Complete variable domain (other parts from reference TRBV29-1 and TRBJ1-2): SAVISQKPSRDICQRGTSLTIQCQVDSQVTMMFWYRQQPGQSLTLIATANQGSEATYESGFVIDKFPISRPNLTFSTLTVSNMSPEDSSIYLCSVEDRVKRYTFGSGTRLTVV.

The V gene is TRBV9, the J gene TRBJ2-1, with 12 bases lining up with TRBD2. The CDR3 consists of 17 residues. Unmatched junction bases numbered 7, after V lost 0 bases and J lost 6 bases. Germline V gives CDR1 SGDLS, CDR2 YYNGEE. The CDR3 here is CASSVEASGRAVNEQFF. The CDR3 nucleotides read TGTGCCAGCAGCGTAGAGGCTAGCGGGAGGGCCGTCAATGAGCAGTTCTTC.

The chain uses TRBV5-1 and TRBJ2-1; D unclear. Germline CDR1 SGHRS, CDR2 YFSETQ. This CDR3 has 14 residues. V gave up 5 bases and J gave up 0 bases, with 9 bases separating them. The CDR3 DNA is TGCGCCAGCAGTTTTGTAAGCTCCTACAATGAGCAGTTCTTC. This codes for CASSFVSSYNEQFF.

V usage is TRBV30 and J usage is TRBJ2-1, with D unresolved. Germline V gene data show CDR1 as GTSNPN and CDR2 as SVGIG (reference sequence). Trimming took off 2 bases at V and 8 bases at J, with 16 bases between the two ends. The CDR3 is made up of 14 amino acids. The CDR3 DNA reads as TGTGCCTGGAGTCTTGGCGGCTCGTCGTATGAGCAGTTCTTC. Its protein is CAWSLGGSSYEQFF.

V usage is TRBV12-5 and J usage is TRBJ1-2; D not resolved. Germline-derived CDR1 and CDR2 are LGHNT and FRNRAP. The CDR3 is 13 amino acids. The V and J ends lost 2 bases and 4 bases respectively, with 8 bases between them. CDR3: CASGLWQVYGYTF. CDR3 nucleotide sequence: TGTGCTAGTGGTTTGTGGCAGGTCTATGGCTACACCTTC.

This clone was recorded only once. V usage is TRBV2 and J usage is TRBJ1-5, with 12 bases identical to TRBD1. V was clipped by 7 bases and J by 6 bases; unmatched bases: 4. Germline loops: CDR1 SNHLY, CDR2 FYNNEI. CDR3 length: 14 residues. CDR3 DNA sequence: TGTGCCAGCACGGGGACAGGGGGCACTCAGCCCCAGCATTTT. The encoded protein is CASTGTGGTQPQHF.

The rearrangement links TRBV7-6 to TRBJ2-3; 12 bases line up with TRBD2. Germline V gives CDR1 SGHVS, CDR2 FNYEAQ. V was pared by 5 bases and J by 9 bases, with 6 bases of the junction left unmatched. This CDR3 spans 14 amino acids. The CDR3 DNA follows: TGTGCCAGCAGCAAAGGACTAGCGGGACCAACGCAGTATTTT. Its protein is CASSKGLAGPTQYF. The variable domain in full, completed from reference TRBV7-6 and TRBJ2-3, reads GAGVSQSPRYKVTKRGQDVALRCDPISGHVSLYWYRQALGQGPEFLTYFNYEAQQDKSGLPNDRFSAERPEGSISTLTIQRTEQRDSAMYRCASSKGLAGPTQYFGPGTRLTVL.

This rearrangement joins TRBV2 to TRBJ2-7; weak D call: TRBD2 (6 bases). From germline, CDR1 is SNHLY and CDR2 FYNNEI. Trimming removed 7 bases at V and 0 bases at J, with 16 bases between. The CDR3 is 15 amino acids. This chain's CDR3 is CASIPRDSYSYEQYF. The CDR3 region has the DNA TGTGCCAGCATTCCCCGGGACTCTTACTCCTACGAGCAGTACTTC.

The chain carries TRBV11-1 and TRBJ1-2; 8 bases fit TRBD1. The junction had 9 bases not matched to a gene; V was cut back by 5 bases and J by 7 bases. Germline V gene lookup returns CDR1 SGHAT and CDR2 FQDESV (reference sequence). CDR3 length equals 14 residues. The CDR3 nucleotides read TGTGCCAGCAGCATCACCGACAGGGGAAGTGGCTACACCTTC. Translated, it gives CASSITDRGSGYTF.

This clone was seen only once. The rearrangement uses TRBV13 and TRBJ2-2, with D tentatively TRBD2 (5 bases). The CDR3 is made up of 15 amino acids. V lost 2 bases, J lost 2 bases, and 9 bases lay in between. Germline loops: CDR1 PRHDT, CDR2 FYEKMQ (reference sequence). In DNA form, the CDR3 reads TGTGCCAGCAGCTTACTTCCGGGAAACACCGGGGAGCTGTTTTTT. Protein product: CASSLLPGNTGELFF.

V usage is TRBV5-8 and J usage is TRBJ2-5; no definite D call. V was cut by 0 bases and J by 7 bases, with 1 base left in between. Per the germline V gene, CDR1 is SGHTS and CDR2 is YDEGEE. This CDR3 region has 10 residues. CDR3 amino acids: CASSLGTQYF. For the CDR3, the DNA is TGTGCCAGCAGCTTGGGGACCCAGTACTTC.

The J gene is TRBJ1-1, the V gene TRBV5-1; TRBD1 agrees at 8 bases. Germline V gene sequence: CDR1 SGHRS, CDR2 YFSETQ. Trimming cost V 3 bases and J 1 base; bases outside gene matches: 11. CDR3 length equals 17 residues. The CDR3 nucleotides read TGCGCCAGCAGCTCTGGACAGGGATCCAGACAGAACACTGAAGCTTTCTTT. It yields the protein CASSSGQGSRQNTEAFF.

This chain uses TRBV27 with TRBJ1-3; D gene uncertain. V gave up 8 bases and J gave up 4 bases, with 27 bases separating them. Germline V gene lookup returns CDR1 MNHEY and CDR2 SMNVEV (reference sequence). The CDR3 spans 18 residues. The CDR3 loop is CASGKFAAGPLTGNTIYF. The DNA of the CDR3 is TGTGCCAGCGGAAAATTTGCTGCGGGCCCCTTGACGGGAAACACCATATATTTT.

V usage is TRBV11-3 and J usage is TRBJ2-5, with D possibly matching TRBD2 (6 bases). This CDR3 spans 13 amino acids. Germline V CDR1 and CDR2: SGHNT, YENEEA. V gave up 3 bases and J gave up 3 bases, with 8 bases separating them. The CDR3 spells CASSFRLEETQYF. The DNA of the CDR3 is TGTGCCAGCAGCTTTCGACTAGAAGAGACCCAGTACTTC.

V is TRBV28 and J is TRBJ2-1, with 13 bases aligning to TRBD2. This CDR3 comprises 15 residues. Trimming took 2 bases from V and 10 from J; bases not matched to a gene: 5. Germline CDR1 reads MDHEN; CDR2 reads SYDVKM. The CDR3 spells CASSLGGTSGKEQFF. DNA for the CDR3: TGTGCCAGCAGTTTAGGTGGGACTAGCGGGAAAGAGCAGTTCTTC.

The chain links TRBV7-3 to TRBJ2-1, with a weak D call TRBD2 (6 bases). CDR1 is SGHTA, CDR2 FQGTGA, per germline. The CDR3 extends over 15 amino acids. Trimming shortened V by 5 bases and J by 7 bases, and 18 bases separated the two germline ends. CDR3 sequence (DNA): TGTGCCAGCAGCCCCACATTGGGGGGAGCAAATGAGCAGTTCTTC. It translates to CASSPTLGGANEQFF.